This record covers a single T cell receptor (beta chain). Profiled with immunoSEQ multiplex PCR; TCRdb holds only in-frame clones, not every one. The table has millions of clones, less than 95% seen once; the top ten hold approximately 1.2%. This specimen comes from a study of shared clonotypes between healthy human individuals. Terminally differentiated effector memory CD45RA+ cells were left out of the naive CD8 fraction, which was CD45RO-negative and positively selected for CCR7. The CDR3 runs to 16 residues. Unmatched junction bases numbered 11, after V lost 4 bases and J lost 5 bases. Looked up from germline, CDR1 is SGHDT and CDR2 is YYEEEE.

The source material was naive CD8+ T cells sorted from blood. The J gene is TRBJ1-5, the V gene TRBV5-6; 8 bases map to TRBD1. This TCR came from a man aged 18 to 30 in good health. The CDR3 region has the DNA TGTGCCAGCAGCCGTTCTCTCACAGGGGGGGATCAGCCCCAGCATTTT. This gives the protein CASSRSLTGGDQPQHF.